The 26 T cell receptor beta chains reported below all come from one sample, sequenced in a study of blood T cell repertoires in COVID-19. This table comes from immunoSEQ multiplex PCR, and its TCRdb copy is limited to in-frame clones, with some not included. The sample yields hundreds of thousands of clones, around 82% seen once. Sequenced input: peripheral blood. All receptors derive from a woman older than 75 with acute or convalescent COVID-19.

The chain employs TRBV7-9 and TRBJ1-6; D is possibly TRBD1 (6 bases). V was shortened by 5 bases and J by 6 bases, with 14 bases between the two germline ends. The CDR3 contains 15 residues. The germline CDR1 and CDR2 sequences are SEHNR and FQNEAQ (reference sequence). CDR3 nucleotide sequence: TGTGCCAGCAGCCCAGTGGGGGCGGGTAATTCACCCCTCCACTTT. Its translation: CASSPVGAGNSPLHF.

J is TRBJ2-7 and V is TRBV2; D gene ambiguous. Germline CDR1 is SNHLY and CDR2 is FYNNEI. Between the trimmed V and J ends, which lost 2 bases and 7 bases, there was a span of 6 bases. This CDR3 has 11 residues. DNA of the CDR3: TGTGCCAGCAGTGAACGCCGGGAGCAGTACTTC. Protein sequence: CASSERREQYF.

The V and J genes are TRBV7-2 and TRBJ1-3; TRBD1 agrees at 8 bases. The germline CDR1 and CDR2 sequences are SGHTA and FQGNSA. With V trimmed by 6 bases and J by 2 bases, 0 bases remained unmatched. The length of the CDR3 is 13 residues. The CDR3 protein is CASRDRAGNTIYF. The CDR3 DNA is TGTGCCAGCAGGGACAGGGCTGGAAACACCATATATTTT. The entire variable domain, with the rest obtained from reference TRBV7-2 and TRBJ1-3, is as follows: GAGVSQSPSNKVTEKGKDVELRCDPISGHTALYWYRQSLGQGLEFLIYFQGNSAPDKSGLPSDRFSAERTGGSVSTLTIQRTQQEDSAVYLCASRDRAGNTIYFGEGSWLTVV.

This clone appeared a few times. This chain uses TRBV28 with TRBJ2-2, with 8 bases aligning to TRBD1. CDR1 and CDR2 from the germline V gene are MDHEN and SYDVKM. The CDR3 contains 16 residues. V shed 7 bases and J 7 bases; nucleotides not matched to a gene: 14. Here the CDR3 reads CASTPPAGGFHGELFF. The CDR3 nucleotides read TGTGCCAGCACCCCACCCGCAGGGGGCTTTCACGGGGAGCTGTTTTTT.

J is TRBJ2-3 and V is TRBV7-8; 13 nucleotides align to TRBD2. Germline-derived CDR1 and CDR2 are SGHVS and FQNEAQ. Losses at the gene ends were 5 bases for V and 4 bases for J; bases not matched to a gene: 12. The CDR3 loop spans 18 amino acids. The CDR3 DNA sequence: TGTGCCAGCAGCGTAGGACGACTAGCGGGGGGTTTGGCAGATACGCAGTATTTT. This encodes CASSVGRLAGGLADTQYF. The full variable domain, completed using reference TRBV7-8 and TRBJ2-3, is GAGVSQSPRYKVAKRGQDVALRCDPISGHVSLFWYQQALGQGPEFLTYFQNEAQLDKSGLPSDRFFAERPEGSVSTLKIQRTQQEDSAVYLCASSVGRLAGGLADTQYFGPGTRLTVL.

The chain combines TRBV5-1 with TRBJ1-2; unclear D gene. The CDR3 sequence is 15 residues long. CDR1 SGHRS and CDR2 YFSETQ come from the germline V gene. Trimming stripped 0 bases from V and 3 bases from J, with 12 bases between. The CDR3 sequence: CASSLAELGDYGYTF. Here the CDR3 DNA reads TGCGCCAGCAGCTTGGCCGAATTGGGAGACTATGGCTACACCTTC.

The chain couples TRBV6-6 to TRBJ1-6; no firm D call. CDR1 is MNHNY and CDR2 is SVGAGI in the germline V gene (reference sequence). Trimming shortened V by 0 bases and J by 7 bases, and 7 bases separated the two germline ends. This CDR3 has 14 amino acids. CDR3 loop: CASSYSRRNSPLHF. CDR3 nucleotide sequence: TGTGCCAGCAGTTACTCGCGGCGGAATTCACCCCTCCACTTT.

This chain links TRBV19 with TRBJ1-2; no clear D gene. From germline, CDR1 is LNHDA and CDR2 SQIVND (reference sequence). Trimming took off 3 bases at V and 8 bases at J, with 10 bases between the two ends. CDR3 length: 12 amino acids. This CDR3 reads CASSISGSGYTF. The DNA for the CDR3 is TGTGCCAGTAGTATCTCGGGGAGCGGCTACACCTTC.

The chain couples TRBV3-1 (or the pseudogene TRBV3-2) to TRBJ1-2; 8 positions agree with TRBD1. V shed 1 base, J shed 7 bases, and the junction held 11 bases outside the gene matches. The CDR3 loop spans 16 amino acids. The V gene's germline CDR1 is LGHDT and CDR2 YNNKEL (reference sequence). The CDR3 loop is CASSQGASQGAVGYTF. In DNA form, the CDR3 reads TGTGCCAGCAGCCAAGGAGCGTCTCAGGGGGCTGTTGGCTACACCTTC.

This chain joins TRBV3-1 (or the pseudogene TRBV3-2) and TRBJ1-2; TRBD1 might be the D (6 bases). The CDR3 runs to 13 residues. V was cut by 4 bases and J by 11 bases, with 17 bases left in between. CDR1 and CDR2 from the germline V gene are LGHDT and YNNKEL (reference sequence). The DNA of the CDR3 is TGTGCCAGCAGCCCTGACAGGTTCCCTTTTTACACCTTC. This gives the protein CASSPDRFPFYTF.

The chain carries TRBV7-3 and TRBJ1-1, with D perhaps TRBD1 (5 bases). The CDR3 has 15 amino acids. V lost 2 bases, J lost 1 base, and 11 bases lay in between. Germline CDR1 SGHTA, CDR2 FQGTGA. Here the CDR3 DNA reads TGTGCCAGCAGCTTAGGTCCCCAGGGGAACACTGAAGCTTTCTTT. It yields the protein CASSLGPQGNTEAFF.

CDR3 sequence reads: CASSSSGPLNTEAFF. Here the CDR3 DNA reads TGTGCCAGCAGTTCCAGCGGGCCCTTGAACACTGAAGCTTTCTTT. The chain is built from TRBV6-2 or TRBV6-3 and TRBJ1-1; D remains unclear. The CDR3 runs to 15 residues. Germline V gives CDR1 MNHEY, CDR2 SVGEGT. The ends were cut back, 4 bases at V and 0 bases at J, with 12 bases in the middle.

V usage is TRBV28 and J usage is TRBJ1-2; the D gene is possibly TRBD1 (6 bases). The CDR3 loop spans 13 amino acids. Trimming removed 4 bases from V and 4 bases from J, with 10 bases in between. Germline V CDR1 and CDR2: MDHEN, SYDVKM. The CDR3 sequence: CASSSPRGYGYTF. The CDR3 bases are TGTGCCAGCAGTTCTCCCAGGGGCTATGGCTACACCTTC.

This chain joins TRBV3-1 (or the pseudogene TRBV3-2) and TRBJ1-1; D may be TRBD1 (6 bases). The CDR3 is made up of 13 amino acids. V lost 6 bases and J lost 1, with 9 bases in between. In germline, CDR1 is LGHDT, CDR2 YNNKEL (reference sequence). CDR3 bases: TGTGCCAGCAGTCTGACAGGGAACACTGAAGCTTTCTTT. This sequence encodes CASSLTGNTEAFF.

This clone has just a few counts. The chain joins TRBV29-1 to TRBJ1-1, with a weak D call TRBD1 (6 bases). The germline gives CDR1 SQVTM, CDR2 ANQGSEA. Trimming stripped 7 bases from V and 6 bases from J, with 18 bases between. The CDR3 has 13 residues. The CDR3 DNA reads TGCAGCGGTACTACAGGGAGAGGGGCTGAAGCTTTCTTT. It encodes CSGTTGRGAEAFF.

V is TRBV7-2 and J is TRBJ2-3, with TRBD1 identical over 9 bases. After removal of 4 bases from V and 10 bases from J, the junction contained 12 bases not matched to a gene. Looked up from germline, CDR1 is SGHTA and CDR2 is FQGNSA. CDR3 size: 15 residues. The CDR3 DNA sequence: TGTGCCAGCAGCTCCACACTCCTCGGACAGGGGTCGCAGTATTTT. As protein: CASSSTLLGQGSQYF.

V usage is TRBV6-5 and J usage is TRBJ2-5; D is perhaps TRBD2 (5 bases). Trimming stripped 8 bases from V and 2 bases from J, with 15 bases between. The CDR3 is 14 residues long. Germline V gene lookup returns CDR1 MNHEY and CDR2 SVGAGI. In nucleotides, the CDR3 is TGTGCCAGCGCCGAGAGGGCGGTTCAAGAGACCCAGTACTTC. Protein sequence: CASAERAVQETQYF.

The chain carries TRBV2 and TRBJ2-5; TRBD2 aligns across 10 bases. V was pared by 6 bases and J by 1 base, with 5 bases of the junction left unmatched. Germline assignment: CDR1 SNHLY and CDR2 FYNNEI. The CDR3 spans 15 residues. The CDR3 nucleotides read TGTGCCAGCAGCCCACTAGCGGGGCCCCAAGAGACCCAGTACTTC. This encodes CASSPLAGPQETQYF.

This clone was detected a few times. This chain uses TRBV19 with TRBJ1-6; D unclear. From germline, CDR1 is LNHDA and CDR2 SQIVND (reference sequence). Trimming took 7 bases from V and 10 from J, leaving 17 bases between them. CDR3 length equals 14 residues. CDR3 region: CASTGGSWESPLHF. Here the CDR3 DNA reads TGTGCCAGTACGGGAGGGAGCTGGGAATCACCCCTCCACTTT.

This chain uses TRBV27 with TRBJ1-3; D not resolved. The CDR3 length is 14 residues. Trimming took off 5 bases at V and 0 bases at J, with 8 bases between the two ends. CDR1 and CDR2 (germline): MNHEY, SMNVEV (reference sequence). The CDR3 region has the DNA TGTGCCAGCAGTGCACATAACTCTGGAAACACCATATATTTT. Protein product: CASSAHNSGNTIYF.

CDR3 bases: TGTGCCAGCAGTGAAGGGCCCCAGACAGGGTCCGCCTACGAGCAGTACTTC. Its protein product is CASSEGPQTGSAYEQYF. J is TRBJ2-7 and V is TRBV6-1; TRBD1 agrees at 7 bases. V lost 1 base to trimming and J lost 2 bases; unmatched junction nucleotides: 11. From germline, CDR1 is MNHNS and CDR2 SASEGT. This CDR3 has 17 residues.

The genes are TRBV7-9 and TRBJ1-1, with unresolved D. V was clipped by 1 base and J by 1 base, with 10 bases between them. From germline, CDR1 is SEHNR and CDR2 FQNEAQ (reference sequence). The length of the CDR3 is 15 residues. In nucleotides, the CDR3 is TGTGCCAGCAGCTTAGAGGCACTACCGAACACTGAAGCTTTCTTT. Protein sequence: CASSLEALPNTEAFF.

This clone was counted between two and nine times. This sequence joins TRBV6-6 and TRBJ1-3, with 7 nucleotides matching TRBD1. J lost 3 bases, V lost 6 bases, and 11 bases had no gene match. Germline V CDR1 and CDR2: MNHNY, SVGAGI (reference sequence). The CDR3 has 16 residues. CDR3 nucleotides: TGTGCCAGCAGAGACTTTAACAGGGGAGATGGAAACACCATATATTTT. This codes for CASRDFNRGDGNTIYF.

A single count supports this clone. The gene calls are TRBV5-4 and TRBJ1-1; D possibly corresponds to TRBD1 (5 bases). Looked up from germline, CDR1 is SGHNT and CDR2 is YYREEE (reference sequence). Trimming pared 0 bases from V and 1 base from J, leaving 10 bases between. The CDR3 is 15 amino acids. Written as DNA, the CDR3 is TGTGCCAGCAGCTTGGGGCCAGGGTCGAACACTGAAGCTTTCTTT. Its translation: CASSLGPGSNTEAFF.

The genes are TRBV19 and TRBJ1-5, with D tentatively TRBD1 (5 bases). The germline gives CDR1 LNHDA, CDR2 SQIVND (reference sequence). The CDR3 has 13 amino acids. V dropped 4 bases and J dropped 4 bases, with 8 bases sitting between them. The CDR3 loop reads CASSNSGNQPQHF. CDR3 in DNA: TGTGCCAGTAGTAATTCAGGGAATCAGCCCCAGCATTTT.

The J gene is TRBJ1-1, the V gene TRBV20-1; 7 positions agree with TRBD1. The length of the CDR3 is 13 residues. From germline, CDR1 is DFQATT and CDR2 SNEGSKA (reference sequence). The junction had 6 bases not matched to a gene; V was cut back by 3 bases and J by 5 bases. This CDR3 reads CSASRAGGTEAFF. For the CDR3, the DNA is TGCAGTGCTAGTCGGGCAGGGGGTACTGAAGCTTTCTTT.